This T cell receptor beta chain was captured in a study of blood T cell repertoires in COVID-19. About the study: The study drew acute and convalescent COVID-19 samples from the United States, Italy and Spain. PBMCs, B-cell-depleted T cells, or T cells provided the cDNA or gDNA that made up the material.

The assay was immunoSEQ multiplex PCR, and TCRdb's table has in-frame clones only and misses some. The sample includes about 490,000 clones, approximately 83% of them seen just once. This CDR3 contains 16 residues. CDR1 and CDR2 (germline): SGHTA, FQGNSA. V lost 3 bases to trimming and J lost 8 bases; unmatched junction nucleotides: 5. The sequencing sample was made of peripheral blood. The sequence was obtained from a human donor in a cohort sampled during active COVID-19. The chain carries TRBV7-2 and TRBJ2-4; 15 bases map to TRBD2. The DNA for the CDR3 is TGTGCCAGCAGCTTGGGACTAGCGGGAGGATTAGACATTCAGTACTTC. Protein: CASSLGLAGGLDIQYF.